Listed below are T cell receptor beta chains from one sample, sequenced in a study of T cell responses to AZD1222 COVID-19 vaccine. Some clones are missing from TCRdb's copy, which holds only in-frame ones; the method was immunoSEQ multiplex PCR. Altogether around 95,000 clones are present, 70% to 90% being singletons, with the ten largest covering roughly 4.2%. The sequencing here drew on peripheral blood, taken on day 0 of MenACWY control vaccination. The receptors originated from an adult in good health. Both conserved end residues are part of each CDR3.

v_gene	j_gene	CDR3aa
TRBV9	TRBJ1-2	CASSVGSASTYGYTF
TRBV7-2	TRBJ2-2	CASSPVANTGELFF
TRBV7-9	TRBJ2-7	CASSLQQYEQYF
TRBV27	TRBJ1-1	CASSLIGRTEAFF
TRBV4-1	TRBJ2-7	CASSRQLAGNEQYF
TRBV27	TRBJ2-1	CASSLSLGRTYNEQFF
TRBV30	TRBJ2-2	CAQRGDTGELFF
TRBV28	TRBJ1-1	CASSFFGTENTEAFF
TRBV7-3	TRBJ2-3	CASSLTGLAGLTDTQYF
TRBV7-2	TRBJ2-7	CASSVGTVSYEQYF
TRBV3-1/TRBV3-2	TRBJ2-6	CASSHLLRTGNSGANVLTF
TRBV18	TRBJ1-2	CASSPVGVANYGYTF
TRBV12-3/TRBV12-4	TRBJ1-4	CASSLGGVGHLFF
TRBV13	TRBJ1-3	CASSLGTGSSGNTIYF
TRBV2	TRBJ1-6	CASSQQGSYNSPLHF
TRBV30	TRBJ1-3	CAWSVVAGSGNTIYF
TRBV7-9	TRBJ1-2	CASSLGEGSGGYTF
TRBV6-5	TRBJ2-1	CASSLTGYEQFF
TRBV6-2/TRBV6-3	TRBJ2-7	CASSYPGLAGYEQYF
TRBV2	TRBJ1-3	CASGHSRSGNTIYF
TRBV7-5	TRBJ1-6	CVRSLEINENSYNSPLHF
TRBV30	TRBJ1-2	CAWSRGGGYTF
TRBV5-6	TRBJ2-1	CASSFGTSSYNEQFF
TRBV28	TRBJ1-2	CASSFPRGTGGGYGYTF
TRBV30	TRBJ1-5	CAWSQGSQPQHF
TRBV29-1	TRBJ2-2	CSVLRFEGTGELFF
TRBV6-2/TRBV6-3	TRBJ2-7	CASSPGAGSTYEQYF
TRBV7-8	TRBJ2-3	CASSPALAWGTDTQYF
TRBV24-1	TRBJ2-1	CATSRDPDNEQFF
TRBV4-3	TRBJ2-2	CASSRTPNTGELFF
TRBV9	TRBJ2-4	CASSPGLAGNIQYF
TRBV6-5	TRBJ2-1	CATGLAGGYNEQFF
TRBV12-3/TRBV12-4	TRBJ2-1	CASSTGGTPLGFF
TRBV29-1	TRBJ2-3	CSVEGVSTDTQYF
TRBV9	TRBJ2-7	CASSVDNSYEQYF
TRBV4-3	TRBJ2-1	CASSRTGRNNEQFF
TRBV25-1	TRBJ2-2	CASSESRRLFF
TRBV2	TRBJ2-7	CASSKTGSGSYEQYF
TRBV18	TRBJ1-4	CASSPSAGGGGEKLFF
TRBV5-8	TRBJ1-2	CASSLADRVGYGYTF
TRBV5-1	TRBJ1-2	CASSFSEPNYGYTF
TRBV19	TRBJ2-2	CASSRGITGAGELFF